This entry concerns a single TCR beta chain. Its specificity is not known. This sample is part of a study of tumor and adjacent non-tumor tissue in lung cancer. RNA was extracted from bulk tissue without any cell sorting. Donors were chemotherapy-naive, newly diagnosed lung cancer surgical patients in China, August–late 2014. Regarding the study as a whole: Patients with more diverse tumor TCRs had worse survival.

The library came from three nested PCR rounds adapted from ARM-PCR protocols. Via MiXCR, TCRdb re-called the multiplex PCR reads, giving one row per CDR3 protein. The sample shows 100,000 to 150,000 distinct CDR3 sequences, 60% to 70% of them seen only once. This TCR derives from a man aged 30 to 39 with non-small cell lung cancer. The sequenced material came from lung tumor tissue.

The CDR3: CASSFRRSGANVLTF. DNA of the CDR3: TGTGCCAGCAGCTTTCGACGCTCTGGGGCCAACGTCCTGACTTTC. This chain joins TRBV5-6 and TRBJ2-6; D gene unclear. Germline V CDR1 and CDR2: SGHDT, YYEEEE. CDR3 size: 15 residues. V was cut by 2 bases and J by 0 bases, with 6 bases left in between.